This TCR beta chain was obtained from a study of CD8+ T cells in alopecia areata. Whole-study results and caveats: Sharing of TCR sequences between patients (possibly for HLA-related reasons) was less clear than in mice. Sequencing of scalp tissue also captures the resident alphabeta T cells of normal skin.

RNA was extracted and reverse transcribed into cDNA as the sequencing template. Only in-frame clones appear in the TCRdb table, and some are missing; sequencing was by immunoSEQ multiplex PCR. The profile shows 37,000 or so clones, around half of them singletons. This CDR3 comprises 15 residues. The ends lost 1 base at V and 4 bases at J; junction bases unmatched: 2. Germline CDR1 and CDR2: SGHTA and FQGNSA. CD4+ cells from 4 to 6 patients were sorted into CD25+CD127- cells. This clone has only one observation. Its specificity is unknown. This clonotype was sampled from a human donor with alopecia areata. The sequencing input was CD4+ Tregs sorted from blood. This chain links TRBV7-2 with TRBJ1-3; 9 nucleotides align to TRBD1. This CDR3 is CASSLDGTGGNTIYF. DNA of the CDR3: TGTGCCAGCAGCTTAGACGGGACAGGGGGAAACACCATATATTTT.